The rows below give T cell receptor beta chains drawn from one sample of a study of shared clonotypes between healthy human individuals. Profiled with immunoSEQ multiplex PCR; TCRdb holds only in-frame clones, not every one. Here the sample spans around 2,000,000 clones, around 95% being singletons. Sequenced sample: naive CD4+ T cells sorted from blood. The receptors were sampled from a young man in good health. Each CDR3 is given with its conserved first and last residue. D genes are given only for firm matches. Rows give clone size only sometimes, using once, few, many, or a class for an expanded clone.

len | d_gene | j_gene | abundance | v_gene | CDR3aa | CDR3nt
13 | - | TRBJ1-2 | - | TRBV2 | CASSGREGDGYTF | TGTGCCAGCAGCGGCCGGGAGGGGGATGGCTACACCTTC
13 | TRBD1 | TRBJ1-1 | - | TRBV30 | CAWTRQGWTEAFF | TGTGCCTGGACTAGACAGGGGTGGACTGAAGCTTTCTTT
16 | TRBD2 | TRBJ2-7 | - | TRBV5-1 | CASSLVASGGPTEQYF | TGCGCCAGCAGCTTGGTAGCTAGCGGGGGGCCCACCGAGCAGTACTTC
13 | TRBD2 | TRBJ2-3 | - | TRBV30 | CAWSDGRADTQYF | TGTGCCTGGAGTGACGGGAGGGCAGATACGCAGTATTTT
14 | - | TRBJ1-2 | - | TRBV10-3 | CAISDKGFNYGYTF | TGTGCCATCAGTGATAAAGGTTTTAACTATGGCTACACCTTC
13 | - | TRBJ1-2 | once | TRBV9 | CASSVGTRPIHTF | TGTGCCAGCAGCGTAGGGACAAGACCGATCCACACCTTC
18 | - | TRBJ1-4 | once | TRBV11-2 | CASSSLSHGRVSVEKLFF | TGTGCCAGCAGCTCCCTATCGCATGGCAGGGTATCGGTTGAAAAACTGTTTTTT
15 | - | TRBJ2-3 | - | TRBV4-1 | CASSRQASSTDTQYF | TGCGCCAGCAGCCGTCAAGCGTCTAGCACAGATACGCAGTATTTT
13 | TRBD1 | TRBJ2-2 | - | TRBV2 | CASRTGETGELFF | TGTGCCTCAAGAACAGGGGAAACCGGGGAGCTGTTTTTT
14 | TRBD1 | TRBJ2-7 | - | TRBV7-9 | CASSGRDRVYEQYF | TGTGCCAGCAGCGGGCGGGACAGGGTCTACGAGCAGTACTTC
13 | - | TRBJ2-6 | - | TRBV18 | CASSETGANVLTF | TGTGCCAGCTCGGAAACTGGGGCCAACGTCCTGACTTTC
15 | - | TRBJ2-7 | - | TRBV6-5 | CASRSVGVGSYEQYF | TGTGCCAGCAGGTCGGTAGGTGTCGGGTCCTACGAGCAGTACTTC
12 | - | TRBJ1-1 | - | TRBV10-3 | CAISDGMTEAFF | TGTGCCATCAGTGACGGGATGACTGAAGCTTTCTTT
18 | - | TRBJ2-3 | - | TRBV4-1 | CASSQEGWWQGSTDTQYF | TGCGCCAGCAGCCAAGAAGGGTGGTGGCAGGGTAGCACAGATACGCAGTATTTT
15 | TRBD1 | TRBJ2-7 | - | TRBV5-4 | CASSLRGQGQPEQYF | TGTGCCAGCAGCTTACGGGGACAGGGGCAACCCGAGCAGTACTTC
17 | TRBD2 | TRBJ2-7 | - | TRBV7-9 | CASIGLAGEGPSYEQYF | TGTGCCAGCATCGGACTAGCGGGAGAGGGCCCCTCCTACGAGCAGTACTTC